The 19 T cell receptor beta chains below all came from one sample that was sequenced in a study. In TCRdb, the 5' RACE reads were re-called with MiXCR into one record per CDR3 protein. The sample shows 55,000 to 80,000 distinct CDR3 sequences, 20% to 25% of them seen only once. Sample: memory CD4+ T cells sorted from a lymph node. Subset indicated: memory CD4+ T cells, CD4+CD45RO+CD25-. The receptors come from a female donor with breast cancer.

In this sample, this clonotype turned up a few times. At one end, the junction sequence differs from germline, possibly due to a read error. The V call is TRBV5-1, the J call TRBJ2-3; the D gene is possibly TRBD2 (5 bases). This CDR3 has 16 residues. Germline V gene lookup returns CDR1 SGHRS and CDR2 YFSETQ. The CDR3, as DNA: TGTGCCAGCAGCGTAAGCGCAAGGACTAGCACAGATACGCAGTATTTT. Translated, it gives CASSVSARTSTDTQYF.

The V call is TRBV12-3 or TRBV12-4, the J call TRBJ1-1; D might be TRBD1 (6 bases). Between the trimmed V and J ends, which lost 6 bases and 10 bases, there was a span of 18 bases. The CDR3 covers 13 residues. The CDR3 protein is CASRQPTGRTAFF. Here the CDR3 DNA reads TGTGCCAGCAGGCAACCTACAGGGAGGACAGCTTTCTTT.

The chain employs TRBV14 and TRBJ1-5; D is ambiguous. The CDR3 is 14 amino acids. V lost 3 bases and J lost 1, with 7 bases in between. Germline CDR1 is SGHDN and CDR2 is FVKESK. CDR3 sequence: CASSQRGSNQPQHF. CDR3 nucleotide sequence: TGTGCCAGCAGCCAGAGAGGGAGCAATCAGCCCCAGCATTTT.

The rearrangement joins TRBV4-2 to TRBJ2-2, with 7 bases matching TRBD1. The CDR3 contains 16 residues. V shed 3 bases and J 0 bases; nucleotides not matched to a gene: 4. Germline lookup yields CDR1 LGHNA and CDR2 YNFKEQ. The CDR3 loop is CASSHPGTANTGELFF. In DNA form, the CDR3 reads TGTGCCAGCAGCCACCCAGGGACAGCGAACACCGGGGAGCTGTTTTTT.

This clonotype was found a few times. The rearrangement uses TRBV12-3 or TRBV12-4 and TRBJ2-5; 11 bases map to TRBD1. Germline trimming cut 8 bases from V and 2 bases from J; bases unmatched to any gene: 4. This CDR3 is built from 14 residues. The CDR3 loop is CASGDRGLQETQYF. The CDR3 coding sequence is TGTGCCAGCGGGGACAGGGGGTTACAAGAGACCCAGTACTTC.

The V and J genes are TRBV5-1 and TRBJ2-1; 9 nucleotides line up with TRBD1. This CDR3 has 16 amino acids. Germline values: CDR1 SGHRS, CDR2 YFSETQ. With V trimmed by 1 base and J by 5 bases, 7 bases remained unmatched. In nucleotides, the CDR3 is TGCGCCAGCAGCTTGTACCCCGGGACAGGGAACAATGAGCAGTTCTTC. Protein: CASSLYPGTGNNEQFF.

By share, this clonotype counts as medium-sized. The gene calls are TRBV25-1 and TRBJ2-7; D perhaps matches TRBD2 (5 bases). V lost 3 bases to trimming and J lost 4 bases, with 16 bases between them. CDR3 size: 15 residues. Per the germline V gene, CDR1 is MGHDK and CDR2 is SYGVNS. CDR3 coding DNA: TGTGCCAGCAGTGACCCCCGGGGTCGGGTATACGAGCAGTACTTC. Protein sequence: CASSDPRGRVYEQYF.

This clonotype turned up a few times. The DNA for the CDR3 is TGCGCCAGCAGCCATGCCGGGACAGGGGACGAGACCCAGTACTTC. This sequence encodes CASSHAGTGDETQYF. The chain joins TRBV4-3 to TRBJ2-5; TRBD1 matches 10 bases. V shed 3 bases and J 5 bases; nucleotides not matched to a gene: 6. This CDR3 comprises 15 residues. Germline values: CDR1 LGHNA, CDR2 YSLEER.

This clonotype was seen a few times. V usage is TRBV5-1 and J usage is TRBJ2-5, with a possible D match to TRBD2 (6 bases). The CDR3 loop spans 15 amino acids. Germline V lookup: CDR1 SGHRS, CDR2 YFSETQ. Trimming pared 0 bases from V and 4 bases from J, leaving 13 bases between. The CDR3 DNA reads TGCGCCAGCAGCTTGGCGGGATCGCGGGGAGAGACCCAGTACTTC. It specifies CASSLAGSRGETQYF. The full variable domain, completed using reference TRBV5-1 and TRBJ2-5, is KAGVTQTPRYLIKTRGQQVTLSCSPISGHRSVSWYQQTPGQGLQFLFEYFSETQRNKGNFPGRFSGRQFSNSRSEMNVSTLELGDSALYLCASSLAGSRGETQYFGPGTRLLVL.

This clonotype was counted many times. The rearrangement links TRBV10-2 to TRBJ2-2, with 8 bases lining up with TRBD2. In germline, CDR1 is WSHSY, CDR2 SAAADI. This CDR3 has 13 amino acids. V was pared by 11 bases and J by 5 bases, with 7 bases of the junction left unmatched. As DNA, the CDR3 is TGCGCCCTTAGGCCGGGAGGGACCGGGGAGCTGTTTTTT. Protein sequence: CALRPGGTGELFF.

This clonotype was observed many times. The chain has TRBV5-1 and TRBJ2-1; 9 bases are a match to TRBD2. The CDR3 has 16 residues. V dropped 1 base and J dropped 4; count of bases not matched to a gene: 6. The germline V gene has CDR1 SGHRS and CDR2 YFSETQ. The CDR3 sequence: CASSLSGGGGYNEQFF. CDR3 coding DNA: TGCGCCAGCAGCTTGTCCGGCGGGGGGGGATACAATGAGCAGTTCTTC.

This clonotype was seen ten or more times. The chain uses TRBV20-1 and TRBJ2-2; 8 bases align to TRBD2. The CDR3 length is 14 residues. Germline CDR1 DFQATT, CDR2 SNEGSKA (reference sequence). Losses at the gene ends were 2 bases for V and 5 bases for J; bases not matched to a gene: 4. For the CDR3, the DNA is TGCAGTGCTAGAACCCAGCGGGAGACCGGGGAGCTGTTTTTT. It codes for CSARTQRETGELFF.

This clonotype was seen more than once but under ten times. This may come from a read error, since a much larger clone is one base off. The chain combines TRBV20-1 with TRBJ2-7, with TRBD2 matching over 10 bases. CDR1 and CDR2 (germline): DFQATT, SNEGSKA (reference sequence). V lost 0 bases and J lost 7; bases outside the gene matches: 9. This CDR3 region has 15 residues. The CDR3 DNA is TGCAGTGCTAGAGATGGGGCTAGCGGGGGAGGTGAGCAGTACTTC. This sequence encodes CSARDGASGGGEQYF.

This clonotype was counted between two and nine times. The chain has TRBV5-1 and TRBJ1-6, with unresolved D. V lost 1 base to trimming and J lost 0 bases, with 11 bases between them. CDR1 and CDR2 (germline): SGHRS, YFSETQ. This CDR3 is built from 17 residues. CDR3 region: CASSLTAASSYNSPLHF. CDR3 coding DNA: TGCGCCAGCAGCTTGACGGCAGCGAGCTCCTATAATTCACCCCTCCACTTT.

This clonotype was recorded at least ten times. This chain joins TRBV29-1 and TRBJ2-3, with 7 nucleotides matching TRBD2. Germline V gene data show CDR1 as SQVTM and CDR2 as ANQGSEA. There are 14 residues in the CDR3. V trimming: 7 bases; J trimming: 1 base; junction bases outside the gene matches: 8. The CDR3: CSGRAGVGTDTQYF. The CDR3 nucleotides are TGCAGCGGTAGGGCGGGAGTTGGCACAGATACGCAGTATTTT.

This clonotype was detected a few times. This chain uses TRBV28 with TRBJ2-7, with 7 bases fitting TRBD1. Germline CDR1 reads MDHEN; CDR2 reads SYDVKM. V trimming: 3 bases; J trimming: 1 base; junction bases outside the gene matches: 6. CDR3 size: 15 residues. DNA for the CDR3: TGTGCCAGCAGTTTCCAATCGACAGGGTCCTACGAGCAGTACTTC. Translated: CASSFQSTGSYEQYF.

This clonotype was seen a few times. The chain carries TRBV20-1 and TRBJ2-7; no definite D call. The germline V gene encodes CDR1 DFQATT and CDR2 SNEGSKA (reference sequence). This CDR3 region has 12 residues. V lost 3 bases and J lost 3, with 9 bases in between. The CDR3, as DNA: TGCAGTGCTAGTGGCTCCGGCTACGAGCAGTACTTC. Amino acid sequence: CSASGSGYEQYF.

This clonotype was counted many times. The chain links TRBV7-9 to TRBJ1-1, with TRBD1 matching over 9 bases. The CDR3 spans 15 residues. V was pared by 5 bases and J by 0 bases, with 4 bases of the junction left unmatched. Germline V gene lookup returns CDR1 SEHNR and CDR2 FQNEAQ (reference sequence). This chain's CDR3 is CASSPRTGVNTEAFF. The CDR3 bases are TGTGCCAGCAGCCCGCGGACAGGGGTGAACACTGAAGCTTTCTTT.

Many counts were recorded for this clonotype. The rearrangement joins TRBV11-2 to TRBJ1-2; D gene unclear. This CDR3 has 14 residues. Per germline, CDR1 SGHAT and CDR2 FQNNGV. The V end was cut by 5 bases, the J end by 3 bases, with 13 bases between. CDR3 in DNA: TGTGCCAGCAGCAAGAGCAGCCTGGACTATGGCTACACCTTC. As protein: CASSKSSLDYGYTF.